A single sample is the source of the 27 T cell receptor beta chains below, sequenced in a study of T cell responses to AZD1222 COVID-19 vaccine. Using immunoSEQ multiplex PCR, the repertoire was profiled, and TCRdb retains in-frame clones only, with some absent. This sample has about 150,000 clones, with 75% to 95% found just once. The source was peripheral blood, collected 28 days after the second AZD1222 dose. These receptors were taken from an adult who received the AZD1222 COVID-19 vaccine.

The genes are TRBV5-4 and TRBJ2-7; 10 nucleotides line up with TRBD2. The ends lost 4 bases at V and 5 bases at J; junction bases unmatched: 9. The CDR3 extends over 15 amino acids. Germline CDR1 and CDR2: SGHNT and YYREEE (reference sequence). The chain's CDR3 is CASSPSSGSFDEQYF. In DNA, the CDR3 is TGTGCCAGCAGCCCATCTAGCGGGAGTTTCGACGAGCAGTACTTC.

The chain is built from TRBV7-9 and TRBJ1-1; D gene unclear. The CDR3 has 13 residues. Germline V lookup: CDR1 SEHNR, CDR2 FQNEAQ (reference sequence). V was trimmed by 8 bases and J by 0 bases, leaving 10 bases between them. The CDR3 DNA sequence: TGTGCCAGCGTCGGTGATTTGAACACTGAAGCTTTCTTT. Translation gives CASVGDLNTEAFF.

The V call is TRBV5-1, the J call TRBJ2-5; possibly TRBD1 or TRBD2 for D (5 bases each). Germline V lookup: CDR1 SGHRS, CDR2 YFSETQ. Trimming cost V 5 bases and J 7 bases, with 21 bases left between them. The CDR3 loop spans 15 amino acids. For the CDR3, the DNA is TGCGCCAGCAGTCGCGTACTAGGGGAAAGGGTGACCCAGTACTTC. Its protein product is CASSRVLGERVTQYF.

The chain joins TRBV19 to TRBJ2-7; TRBD2 matches at 7 bases. This CDR3 is built from 17 residues. CDR1 LNHDA and CDR2 SQIVND come from the germline V gene (reference sequence). V gave up 2 bases and J gave up 6 bases; unmatched junction bases: 16. The CDR3 sequence: CASSISGAGRGRSEQYF. For the CDR3, the DNA is TGTGCCAGTAGTATATCCGGAGCGGGAAGAGGACGTAGCGAGCAGTACTTC.

The genes are TRBV30 and TRBJ1-4, with a weak D call TRBD1 (5 bases). With 1 base removed from V and 7 bases from J, the gap between germline ends came to 10 bases. The CDR3 contains 13 residues. Germline assignment: CDR1 GTSNPN and CDR2 SVGIG (reference sequence). In nucleotides, the CDR3 is TGTGCCTGGAGTGGACAGATCGGTGAAAAACTGTTTTTT. It is translated as CAWSGQIGEKLFF.

The V call is TRBV4-1, the J call TRBJ2-7, with D perhaps assigned TRBD1 or TRBD2 (5 bases each). CDR1 is MGHRA, CDR2 YSYEKL, per germline. V shed 5 bases and J shed 3 bases, with 17 bases lying between them. This CDR3 contains 15 residues. This chain's CDR3 is CASSILTGRSYEQYF. CDR3 nucleotide sequence: TGCGCCAGCAGCATTCTCACGGGACGGAGCTACGAGCAGTACTTC.

Note on this clone: Other DNA variants within this sample encode the same CDR3. The V call is TRBV29-1, the J call TRBJ2-1; 8 nucleotides align to TRBD2. The J segment lost 0 bases and the V segment lost 6 bases, leaving 1 base of the junction unmatched. Germline V gene lookup returns CDR1 SQVTM and CDR2 ANQGSEA. The CDR3 length is 13 residues. The CDR3 region has the DNA TGCAGCGTGGCGGGAGGCTCCTACAATGAGCAGTTCTTC. Its translation is CSVAGGSYNEQFF.

The rearrangement uses TRBV19 and TRBJ2-1; no definite D call. Germline V lookup: CDR1 LNHDA, CDR2 SQIVND (reference sequence). The CDR3 spans 13 residues. V was trimmed by 3 bases and J by 5 bases, leaving 8 bases between them. As DNA, the CDR3 is TGTGCCAGTAGTATTTTAGACGACAATGAGCAGTTCTTC. Encoded protein: CASSILDDNEQFF.

The chain combines TRBV3-1 (or the pseudogene TRBV3-2) with TRBJ2-2; the D gene is possibly TRBD2 (5 bases). CDR1 is LGHDT and CDR2 is YNNKEL in the germline V gene (reference sequence). Trimming removed 1 base at V and 4 bases at J, with 10 bases between. The CDR3 is 15 residues long. CDR3 in amino acids: CASSQAGSGTGELFF. The CDR3 DNA is TGTGCCAGCAGCCAAGCGGGATCGGGCACCGGGGAGCTGTTTTTT.

The chain combines TRBV5-1 with TRBJ1-6; D remains ambiguous. The CDR3 has 15 amino acids. Deletions cut 0 bases from V and 3 bases from J, with 7 bases between. The V gene's germline CDR1 is SGHRS and CDR2 YFSETQ. The CDR3 sequence is CASSLETIYNSPLHF. CDR3 bases: TGCGCCAGCAGCTTGGAGACCATCTATAATTCACCCCTCCACTTT.

The rearrangement links TRBV2 to TRBJ1-5; 11 positions match TRBD1. The CDR3 contains 14 residues. The germline V gene encodes CDR1 SNHLY and CDR2 FYNNEI. The ends lost 4 bases at V and 6 bases at J; junction bases unmatched: 2. The CDR3 loop reads CASSAGTGGQPQHF. In nucleotides, the CDR3 is TGTGCCAGCAGTGCCGGGACAGGGGGTCAGCCCCAGCATTTT.

The chain links TRBV9 to TRBJ1-6; 7 nucleotides agree with TRBD1. Germline values: CDR1 SGDLS, CDR2 YYNGEE. The CDR3 sequence is 17 residues long. After removal of 2 bases from V and 7 bases from J, the junction contained 12 bases not matched to a gene. CDR3 residues: CASSVENRDSHNSPLHF. The CDR3 nucleotides are TGTGCCAGCAGCGTGGAAAACCGGGACAGTCACAATTCACCCCTCCACTTT.

This chain uses TRBV10-3 with TRBJ1-6, with D possibly being TRBD1 (6 bases). The V end lost 3 bases, the J end lost 6 bases, and 9 bases lay between the germline ends. CDR3 length equals 14 residues. From germline, CDR1 is ENHRY and CDR2 SYGVKD. CDR3 amino acids: CAISEGQSNSPLHF. CDR3 DNA sequence: TGTGCCATCAGTGAAGGACAGAGTAATTCACCCCTCCACTTT.

The chain joins TRBV21-1 to TRBJ1-2; TRBD1, as called in the table, went unchecked against the DNA. TRBV21-1 is a pseudogene locus. The CDR3 has 13 residues. The DNA of the CDR3 is TGTGCCAGCCCAAATCAGGGGGACTATGGCTACACCTTC. It encodes CASPNQGDYGYTF.

The genes are TRBV19 and TRBJ2-1; TRBD2 matches 11 bases. This CDR3 spans 14 amino acids. V was clipped by 5 bases and J by 9 bases; unmatched bases: 6. In germline, CDR1 is LNHDA, CDR2 SQIVND (reference sequence). The chain's CDR3 is CASSFGLAGTEQFF. CDR3 sequence (DNA): TGTGCCAGTAGTTTCGGACTAGCGGGTACTGAGCAGTTCTTC.

J is TRBJ2-2 and V is TRBV30; D is undetermined. Germline CDR1 is GTSNPN and CDR2 is SVGIG (reference sequence). The CDR3 has 16 amino acids. With 2 bases removed from V and 1 base from J, the gap between germline ends came to 14 bases. The CDR3 is CAWSTRGRLNTGELFF. In nucleotides, the CDR3 is TGTGCCTGGAGTACCCGAGGACGGTTGAACACCGGGGAGCTGTTTTTT. Full variable domain (remainder filled in from reference TRBV30 and TRBJ2-2): SQTIHQWPATLVQPVGSPLSLECTVEGTSNPNLYWYRQAAGRGLQLLFYSVGIGQISSEVPQNLSASRPQDRQFILSSKKLLLSDSGFYLCAWSTRGRLNTGELFFGEGSRLTVL.

This chain uses TRBV28 with TRBJ1-1; D is undetermined. CDR3 size: 15 residues. The germline V gene encodes CDR1 MDHEN and CDR2 SYDVKM. The V end was cut by 6 bases, the J end by 1 base, with 15 bases between. DNA of the CDR3: TGTGCCAGCAGCCACAATCTACTGTCGAACACTGAAGCTTTCTTT. Amino acids: CASSHNLLSNTEAFF.

The gene calls are TRBV7-8 and TRBJ1-5, with D perhaps matching TRBD1 (6 bases). V lost 5 bases and J lost 5, with 10 bases in between. The CDR3 extends over 13 amino acids. In germline, CDR1 is SGHVS, CDR2 FQNEAQ. The CDR3 DNA follows: TGTGCCAGCAGCCCCAGGGGACATCAGCCCCAGCATTTT. Protein: CASSPRGHQPQHF.

Only one count was recorded for this clone. V usage is TRBV30 and J usage is TRBJ1-2, with no clear D. This CDR3 contains 14 residues. The germline gives CDR1 GTSNPN, CDR2 SVGIG (reference sequence). V lost 1 base to trimming and J lost 4 bases, with 13 bases between them. In DNA form, the CDR3 reads TGTGCCTGGAGTGAAGGGTCTGCCTCCTATGGCTACACCTTC. Translated, it gives CAWSEGSASYGYTF.

The CDR3 bases are TGTGCCAGCAGTGGACTGTTTAACTATGGCTACACCTTC. It translates to CASSGLFNYGYTF. V usage is TRBV27 and J usage is TRBJ1-2; D is uncertain. Germline CDR1 is MNHEY and CDR2 is SMNVEV (reference sequence). This CDR3 spans 13 amino acids. V lost 5 bases and J lost 1, with 8 bases in between.

The V and J genes are TRBV27 and TRBJ1-6; 11 bases line up with TRBD1. The V gene's germline CDR1 is MNHEY and CDR2 SMNVEV (reference sequence). The CDR3 extends over 15 amino acids. The V gene end was trimmed by 5 bases and the J gene end by 9 bases; junction bases not matched to a gene: 6. The CDR3 nucleotides read TGTGCCAGCAGTCCGGGACAGGGGGTTCGTTCACCCCTCCACTTT. This codes for CASSPGQGVRSPLHF.

This chain links TRBV18 with TRBJ1-1, with no clear D. Deletions cut 2 bases from V and 0 bases from J, with 13 bases between. The CDR3 has 16 amino acids. CDR1 is KGHSH and CDR2 is LQKENI in the germline V gene. As DNA, the CDR3 is TGTGCCAGCTCACCAGGCATTTCTTTTATGAACACTGAAGCTTTCTTT. Encoded protein: CASSPGISFMNTEAFF.

The chain uses TRBV9 and TRBJ2-1; 7 bases agree with TRBD1. The CDR3 spans 16 residues. From germline, CDR1 is SGDLS and CDR2 YYNGEE. Losses at the gene ends were 0 bases for V and 6 bases for J; bases not matched to a gene: 9. CDR3 nucleotide sequence: TGTGCCAGCAGCGTAGACGACAGGGATTTCCGCAATGAGCAGTTCTTC. Translating it yields CASSVDDRDFRNEQFF. Looking up the rest from reference TRBV9 and TRBJ2-1 gives the full variable domain: DSGVTQTPKHLITATGQRVTLRCSPRSGDLSVYWYQQSLDQGLQFLIQYYNGEERAKGNILERFSAQQFPDLHSELNLSSLELGDSALYFCASSVDDRDFRNEQFFGPGTRLTVL.

The chain has TRBV24-1 and TRBJ2-7, with TRBD1 identical over 10 bases. The CDR3 has 15 amino acids. The germline CDR1 and CDR2 sequences are KGHDR and SFDVKD. V trimming: 3 bases; J trimming: 6 bases; junction bases outside the gene matches: 7. The CDR3 DNA reads TGTGCCACCAGTGATCCCGGGACAGGGGTTTTCGAGCAGTACTTC. It encodes CATSDPGTGVFEQYF.

This chain joins TRBV5-1 and TRBJ1-1; weak D call: TRBD1 (6 bases). Germline values: CDR1 SGHRS, CDR2 YFSETQ. The CDR3 contains 14 residues. V was clipped by 6 bases and J by 0 bases, with 12 bases between them. The CDR3 sequence is CASNYDRLNTEAFF. The CDR3 DNA follows: TGCGCCAGCAATTATGACAGGCTGAACACTGAAGCTTTCTTT.

The V and J genes are TRBV6-2 or TRBV6-3 and TRBJ2-2; a weak D match, TRBD1 (7 bases). Germline CDR1 and CDR2: MNHEY and SVGEGT. The CDR3 sequence is 17 residues long. The ends were cut back, 4 bases at V and 1 base at J, with 16 bases in the middle. The DNA for the CDR3 is TGTGCCAGCAGTTTCGACAGGGAGGTTGGGAACACCGGGGAGCTGTTTTTT. This gives the protein CASSFDREVGNTGELFF.

This rearrangement joins TRBV30 to TRBJ2-7, with D maybe TRBD1 (5 bases). Looked up from germline, CDR1 is GTSNPN and CDR2 is SVGIG (reference sequence). V was cut by 2 bases and J by 9 bases, with 11 bases left in between. The CDR3 runs to 11 residues. The CDR3 DNA sequence: TGTGCCTGGAGTCCTCAGGGTCGGCAGTACTTC. Translating it yields CAWSPQGRQYF.